The 2 T cell receptor beta chains below all came from one sample that was sequenced in a study of blood T cell repertoires in COVID-19. Measured with immunoSEQ multiplex PCR; TCRdb has only the in-frame clones, and not every one. The sample includes about 190,000 clones, approximately 91% of them seen just once. Source material: peripheral blood. The receptors were gathered from a man between 25 and 39 years old with acute or convalescent COVID-19.

The table lists this clone with a few counts. The chain joins TRBV9 to TRBJ1-2; no reliable D call. Germline-derived CDR1 and CDR2 are SGDLS and YYNGEE. Between the trimmed V and J ends, which lost 1 base and 1 base, there was a span of 5 bases. CDR3 length: 13 amino acids. The CDR3 region has the DNA TGTGCCAGCAGCGTAACTTTTAACTATGGCTACACCTTC. It translates to CASSVTFNYGYTF. Drawing the rest from reference TRBV9 and TRBJ1-2, the complete variable domain is DSGVTQTPKHLITATGQRVTLRCSPRSGDLSVYWYQQSLDQGLQFLIQYYNGEERAKGNILERFSAQQFPDLHSELNLSSLELGDSALYFCASSVTFNYGYTFGSGTRLTVV.

The chain carries TRBV2 and TRBJ1-5; the D is unclear. Per the germline V gene, CDR1 is SNHLY and CDR2 is FYNNEI. Trimming pared 8 bases from V and 3 bases from J, leaving 11 bases between. The CDR3 is 13 residues long. CDR3 sequence (DNA): TGTGCCAGCTCGTGGGAGACCAATCAGCCCCAGCATTTT. Its translation: CASSWETNQPQHF.